These 10 T cell receptor beta chains came from one sample sequenced in a study of spatial heterogeneity in lung cancer. Time point specified: sample taken at primary tumor resection. Unsorted samples of tumor, nontumor lung or frozen PBMC had their whole RNA sequenced. TCRdb called the 5' RACE reads again in MiXCR, with one record for every CDR3 protein. The sample lists about 38,000 distinct CDR3 sequences, 4% to 6% seen once, with about a quarter in the top ten. The sequencing here drew on PBMCs, taken at surgery. The receptors come from a female donor with early-stage non-small cell lung cancer.

This clonotype was found many times. In DNA form, the CDR3 reads TGTGCCAGCAGCTTCCGGCCAGGGTTGGGTATGACTGAAGCTTTCTTT. Translated, it gives CASSFRPGLGMTEAFF. The chain recombines TRBV7-9 with TRBJ1-1; the D gene is possibly TRBD1 (5 bases). Germline loops: CDR1 SEHNR, CDR2 FQNEAQ (reference sequence). Trimming removed 3 bases from V and 5 bases from J, with 19 bases in between. The CDR3 sequence is 16 residues long.

This clonotype was counted ten times or more. The V and J genes are TRBV30 and TRBJ2-3, with a possible D match to TRBD2 (5 bases). CDR1 is GTSNPN, CDR2 SVGIG, per germline (reference sequence). The CDR3 is 15 amino acids. With 3 bases removed from V and 6 bases from J, the gap between germline ends came to 19 bases. Written as DNA, the CDR3 is TGTGCCTGGAGCGGTGGACTGGGCTCAAGGGATACGCAGTATTTT. Translating it yields CAWSGGLGSRDTQYF. The full variable domain, its missing parts supplied by reference TRBV30 and TRBJ2-3, is SQTIHQWPATLVQPVGSPLSLECTVEGTSNPNLYWYRQAAGRGLQLLFYSVGIGQISSEVPQNLSASRPQDRQFILSSKKLLLSDSGFYLCAWSGGLGSRDTQYFGPGTRLTVL.

This clonotype has a count of ten or more. The rearrangement links TRBV13 to TRBJ1-1, with D possibly matching TRBD1 (5 bases). Between the trimmed V and J ends, which lost 5 bases and 3 bases, there was a span of 19 bases. Germline V gene lookup returns CDR1 PRHDT and CDR2 FYEKMQ (reference sequence). The CDR3 totals 16 residues. The CDR3 region has the DNA TGTGCCAGCAGCACCCAACCCGGGGCGATGGACACTGAAGCTTTCTTT. It codes for CASSTQPGAMDTEAFF.

At least ten counts were recorded for this clonotype. The J gene is TRBJ2-5, the V gene TRBV10-3; 8 bases are shared with TRBD2. Germline trimming cut 7 bases from V and 5 bases from J; bases unmatched to any gene: 6. Germline V gene data show CDR1 as ENHRY and CDR2 as SYGVKD. CDR3 length: 13 amino acids. CDR3 nucleotides: TGTGCCATCAAACCGGGGGGGCTCGAGACCCAGTACTTC. Encoded protein: CAIKPGGLETQYF.

This clonotype was found many times. The rearrangement uses TRBV2 and TRBJ1-2; 9 positions agree with TRBD1. The CDR3 runs 13 residues. Germline assignment: CDR1 SNHLY and CDR2 FYNNEI. V was pared by 10 bases and J by 7 bases, with 10 bases of the junction left unmatched. CDR3 nucleotide sequence: TGTGCCAAAAAACAGGGGGCGGTGCGTGGCTACACCTTC. Amino acid sequence: CAKKQGAVRGYTF.

This clonotype was observed many times. The genes are TRBV6-4 and TRBJ2-3; D remains ambiguous. This CDR3 contains 15 residues. Trimming took off 4 bases at V and 5 bases at J, with 16 bases between the two ends. In germline, CDR1 is MRHNA, CDR2 SNTAGT. The CDR3 reads CASSVYGSQGDTQYF. The CDR3, as DNA: TGTGCCAGCAGTGTTTATGGTTCGCAAGGAGATACGCAGTATTTT.

Concerning this clonotype: An end of the junction differs from the germline gene, which may be a read error. The chain links TRBV6-6 to TRBJ2-7; D gene unclear. The CDR3 extends over 13 amino acids. Germline V CDR1 and CDR2: MNHNY, SVGAGI (reference sequence). The CDR3 nucleotides are TGTGCCAGCAGTTACTCGGAGTCCTACGAGCAGCACTTC. Encoded protein: CASSYSESYEQHF.

This chain connects TRBV10-3 to TRBJ1-2; no clear D gene. Germline CDR1 is ENHRY and CDR2 is SYGVKD. V was trimmed by 0 bases and J by 3 bases, leaving 8 bases between them. This CDR3 is built from 14 residues. The CDR3 here is CAISESNSYYGYTF. The CDR3 region has the DNA TGTGCCATCAGTGAGTCTAACAGCTACTATGGCTACACCTTC.

This clonotype was counted ten times or more. The chain combines TRBV27 with TRBJ2-2; D is possibly TRBD1 or TRBD2 (5 bases each). This CDR3 region has 15 residues. Trimming pared 5 bases from V and 3 bases from J, leaving 13 bases between. Germline V gene lookup returns CDR1 MNHEY and CDR2 SMNVEV (reference sequence). CDR3 in DNA: TGTGCCAGCAGTCCGGGACGGGGAGACACCGGGGAGCTGTTTTTT. It encodes CASSPGRGDTGELFF.

This clonotype has more than one count but fewer than ten. The V and J genes are TRBV29-1 and TRBJ1-2, with D possibly matching TRBD1 (6 bases). CDR3 length equals 15 residues. V gave up 4 bases and J gave up 3 bases, with 18 bases separating them. CDR1 is SQVTM, CDR2 ANQGSEA, per germline. CDR3 nucleotide sequence: TGCAGCGTTGTTATCTCGGGGGCCTCCCACTATGGCTACACCTTC. This encodes CSVVISGASHYGYTF. The full variable domain, completed using reference TRBV29-1 and TRBJ1-2, is SAVISQKPSRDICQRGTSLTIQCQVDSQVTMMFWYRQQPGQSLTLIATANQGSEATYESGFVIDKFPISRPNLTFSTLTVSNMSPEDSSIYLCSVVISGASHYGYTFGSGTRLTVV.